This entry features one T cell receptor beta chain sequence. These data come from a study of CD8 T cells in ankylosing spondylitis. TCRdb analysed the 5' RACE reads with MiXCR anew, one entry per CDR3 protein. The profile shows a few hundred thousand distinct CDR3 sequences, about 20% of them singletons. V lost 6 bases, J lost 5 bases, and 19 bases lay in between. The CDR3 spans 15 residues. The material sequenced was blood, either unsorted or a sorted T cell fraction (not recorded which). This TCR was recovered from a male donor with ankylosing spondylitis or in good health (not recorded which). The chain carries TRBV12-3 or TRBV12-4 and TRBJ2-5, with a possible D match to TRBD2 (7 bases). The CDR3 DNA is TGTGCCAGCAGCGGGGGGACAACCGGTAGGGAGACCCAGTACTTC. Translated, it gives CASSGGTTGRETQYF.